One sample yielded the 17 T cell receptor beta chains listed below, sequenced in a study of T cell responses to AZD1222 COVID-19 vaccine. The table came from immunoSEQ multiplex PCR; TCRdb's copy has only in-frame clones and leaves some out. The sample has about 170,000 clones; around 85% are singletons. The specimen comprised peripheral blood, sampled 28 days after the second AZD1222 dose. Receptors were obtained from an adult who received the AZD1222 COVID-19 vaccine.

J is TRBJ1-1 and V is TRBV13, with 9 bases fitting TRBD1. V was pared by 3 bases and J by 3 bases, with 17 bases of the junction left unmatched. Germline assignment: CDR1 PRHDT and CDR2 FYEKMQ (reference sequence). The CDR3 has 19 residues. CDR3 protein: CASSFPPGTGRVWDTEAFF. CDR3 DNA: TGTGCCAGCAGCTTTCCCCCCGGGACAGGGAGGGTTTGGGACACTGAAGCTTTCTTT.

The J gene is TRBJ2-7, the V gene TRBV7-6, with a possible D match to TRBD2 (6 bases). CDR3 length: 13 amino acids. Trimming pared 3 bases from V and 7 bases from J, leaving 13 bases between. The germline gives CDR1 SGHVS, CDR2 FNYEAQ. In DNA form, the CDR3 reads TGTGCCAGCAGCTTTACGGGGGTTTGGGAGCAGTACTTC. This encodes CASSFTGVWEQYF.

The chain recombines TRBV12-3 or TRBV12-4 with TRBJ2-3; D uncertain. V lost 2 bases and J 8 bases, leaving 8 bases between the germline ends. This CDR3 comprises 12 residues. DNA for the CDR3: TGTGCCAGCAGTTTAACGGGCGTTACGCAGTATTTT. Protein: CASSLTGVTQYF.

The gene calls are TRBV2 and TRBJ1-2, with 7 bases identical to TRBD1. The CDR3 sequence is 19 residues long. V lost 5 bases, J lost 4 bases, and 22 bases stayed unmatched. Looked up from germline, CDR1 is SNHLY and CDR2 is FYNNEI. The CDR3, as DNA: TGTGCCAGCAGTCCACGGCGGGGGTGGGGACAGAGGAATCCCTATGGCTACACCTTC. This codes for CASSPRRGWGQRNPYGYTF.

The chain carries TRBV7-8 and TRBJ2-7, with D possibly called TRBD1 or TRBD2 (5 bases each). The germline CDR1 and CDR2 sequences are SGHVS and FQNEAQ. Trimming shortened V by 5 bases and J by 4 bases, and 12 bases separated the two germline ends. The CDR3 covers 13 residues. For the CDR3, the DNA is TGTGCCAGCAGCCAACCGGGACCGTACGAGCAGTACTTC. This encodes CASSQPGPYEQYF.

The gene calls are TRBV27 and TRBJ2-1; tentatively, D is TRBD2 (6 bases). Germline values: CDR1 MNHEY, CDR2 SMNVEV (reference sequence). The CDR3 has 15 residues. The V end was cut by 2 bases, the J end by 3 bases, with 11 bases between. Here the CDR3 reads CASSLAAGIYNEQFF. For the CDR3, the DNA is TGTGCCAGCAGTTTAGCGGCGGGGATCTACAATGAGCAGTTCTTC.

V and J are TRBV29-1 and TRBJ2-2, with TRBD1 identical over 10 bases. The germline V gene has CDR1 SQVTM and CDR2 ANQGSEA. The CDR3 contains 13 residues. V was clipped by 6 bases and J by 7 bases; unmatched bases: 5. CDR3 DNA sequence: TGCAGCGTCCGACAGGGGGCGGGCGGGGAGCTGTTTTTT. Protein sequence: CSVRQGAGGELFF.

This clone occurred a few times. The rearrangement uses TRBV7-2 and TRBJ2-7, with D perhaps TRBD2 (5 bases). V dropped 1 base and J dropped 2 bases, with 18 bases sitting between them. The CDR3 contains 17 residues. The V gene's germline CDR1 is SGHTA and CDR2 FQGNSA. Written as DNA, the CDR3 is TGTGCCAGCAGCTTAGGCCCAGGTCGAGGGCCCCCCTACGAGCAGTACTTC. Translation gives CASSLGPGRGPPYEQYF.

The CDR3 DNA is TGTGCCAGCAGCGTAGACGGAGGCGGGGGGCCCGAAGAGACCCAGTACTTC. Protein: CASSVDGGGGPEETQYF. The rearrangement joins TRBV9 to TRBJ2-5; 8 bases match TRBD2. Germline V gene data show CDR1 as SGDLS and CDR2 as YYNGEE. V gave up 0 bases and J gave up 3 bases; unmatched junction bases: 10. This CDR3 comprises 17 residues.

This clone was recorded once. The chain recombines TRBV6-1 with TRBJ1-3, with D perhaps matching TRBD1 (5 bases). The germline CDR1 and CDR2 sequences are MNHNS and SASEGT. The CDR3 is 17 amino acids. Trimming took 1 base from V and 2 from J, leaving 15 bases between them. DNA of the CDR3: TGTGCCAGCAGTGAAGGGCCAGCCGGGGGAACTGGAAACACCATATATTTT. It yields the protein CASSEGPAGGTGNTIYF.

This clone was observed a few times. This chain joins TRBV6-5 and TRBJ1-4; 7 positions agree with TRBD1. CDR1 and CDR2 (germline): MNHEY, SVGAGI. V gave up 5 bases and J gave up 2 bases; unmatched junction bases: 5. The CDR3 totals 15 residues. The CDR3 bases are TGTGCCAGCAGTCCTACAGGGGTCACTAATGAAAAACTGTTTTTT. As protein: CASSPTGVTNEKLFF.

The rearrangement uses TRBV3-1 (or the pseudogene TRBV3-2) and TRBJ1-2, with D unresolved. This CDR3 comprises 16 residues. V was shortened by 6 bases and J by 4 bases, with 21 bases between the two germline ends. Looked up from germline, CDR1 is LGHDT and CDR2 is YNNKEL (reference sequence). CDR3 sequence (DNA): TGTGCCAGCAGTCGCATGCTTCCACTCTTCGGCTATGGCTACACCTTC. Translating it yields CASSRMLPLFGYGYTF.

The chain employs TRBV5-1 and TRBJ2-7; 9 nucleotides line up with TRBD1. CDR1 is SGHRS, CDR2 YFSETQ, per germline. The CDR3 spans 15 residues. After removal of 0 bases from V and 2 bases from J, the junction contained 3 bases not matched to a gene. The CDR3 protein is CASSLATGGPYEQYF. As DNA, the CDR3 is TGCGCCAGCAGCTTGGCGACAGGGGGACCCTACGAGCAGTACTTC.

This chain uses TRBV4-1 with TRBJ2-7, with D tentatively TRBD2 (6 bases). The CDR3 contains 14 residues. In germline, CDR1 is MGHRA, CDR2 YSYEKL. V was shortened by 1 base and J by 3 bases, with 10 bases between the two germline ends. The CDR3 DNA sequence: TGCGCCAGCAGCCAAGCGCAGCGGGTCTACGAGCAGTACTTC. This encodes CASSQAQRVYEQYF.

V is TRBV11-2 and J is TRBJ2-7; D unclear. Germline V gene data show CDR1 as SGHAT and CDR2 as FQNNGV. The CDR3 has 12 residues. V lost 2 bases and J lost 2, with 4 bases in between. The CDR3 nucleotides read TGTGCCAGCAGCTTACCTACCTACGAGCAGTACTTC. Translating gives CASSLPTYEQYF.

The rearrangement uses TRBV2 and TRBJ2-3; perhaps TRBD1 as D (5 bases). The V end lost 11 bases, the J end lost 2 bases, and 11 bases lay between the germline ends. Germline CDR1 SNHLY, CDR2 FYNNEI. CDR3 length: 12 amino acids. CDR3 nucleotides: TGTGCCTCCCAGGGCCCCACAGATACGCAGTATTTT. Its protein is CASQGPTDTQYF.

The CDR3 region is CASSLVSGGVNEQFF. The CDR3 DNA reads as TGCGCCAGCAGCTTGGTCAGCGGGGGGGTTAATGAGCAGTTCTTC. The chain is built from TRBV5-1 and TRBJ2-1, with 10 bases aligning to TRBD2. The J segment lost 7 bases and the V segment lost 0 bases, leaving 4 bases of the junction unmatched. Germline V gives CDR1 SGHRS, CDR2 YFSETQ. The CDR3 spans 15 residues.